These 25 T cell receptor beta chains were sequenced from one sample in a study of CD8 T cells in acute hepatitis C reinfection. Measured with immunoSEQ multiplex PCR; TCRdb has only the in-frame clones, and not every one. The repertoire holds 35,000 to 40,000 clones, with around nine tenths as singletons. The time point was: naive CD8 control sorted from an acute-time-point sample. Input material: naive CD8+ T cells from PBMCs. The receptors come from a man under 40 with chronic hepatitis C.

The DNA of the CDR3 is TGTGCCAGCAGCCCCATTCCGGGGACAGGGTATGTAGCACCCCTCCACTTT. It codes for CASSPIPGTGYVAPLHF. The chain links TRBV6-9 to TRBJ1-6; 9 nucleotides line up with TRBD1. From germline, CDR1 is MNHGY and CDR2 SVAAGI. The CDR3 totals 17 residues. V shed 6 bases and J 11 bases; nucleotides not matched to a gene: 17.

This chain links TRBV7-9 with TRBJ2-2; D is unresolved. The germline V gene has CDR1 SEHNR and CDR2 FQNEAQ (reference sequence). This CDR3 contains 14 residues. The ends were cut back, 3 bases at V and 1 base at J, with 6 bases in the middle. The CDR3 is CASSLSENTGELFF. CDR3 sequence (DNA): TGTGCCAGCAGCTTGAGTGAGAACACCGGGGAGCTGTTTTTT. Full variable domain (missing parts from reference TRBV7-9 and TRBJ2-2): DTGVSQNPRHKITKRGQNVTFRCDPISEHNRLYWYRQTLGQGPEFLTYFQNEAQLEKSRLLSDRFSAERPKGSFSTLEIQRTEQGDSAMYLCASSLSENTGELFFGEGSRLTVL.

This rearrangement joins TRBV5-8 to TRBJ1-1, with D tentatively TRBD1 (5 bases). Germline V gives CDR1 SGHTS, CDR2 YDEGEE. V shed 1 base and J shed 2 bases, with 9 bases lying between them. This CDR3 contains 14 residues. The CDR3 coding sequence is TGTGCCAGCAGCTTGTGGGGGGTAAACACTGAAGCTTTCTTT. Translated, it gives CASSLWGVNTEAFF.

This chain connects TRBV19 to TRBJ2-3; D possibly corresponds to TRBD2 (7 bases). Trimming stripped 2 bases from V and 5 bases from J, with 14 bases between. Germline assignment: CDR1 LNHDA and CDR2 SQIVND (reference sequence). This CDR3 comprises 15 residues. The CDR3 spells CASSIMGGAGDTQYF. The CDR3, as DNA: TGTGCCAGTAGTATAATGGGGGGGGCTGGAGATACGCAGTATTTT.

This rearrangement joins TRBV21-1 to TRBJ2-7. TRBV21-1 is shown as a pseudogene. The CDR3 is made up of 15 amino acids. The CDR3 nucleotides read TGTGCCAGCAGCCCCCGGGCACCCGCTACCTACGAGCAGTACTTC. This encodes CASSPRAPATYEQYF.

J is TRBJ2-1 and V is TRBV2, with no clear D. Trimming took 11 bases from V and 2 from J, leaving 7 bases between them. CDR1 is SNHLY, CDR2 FYNNEI, per germline. CDR3 length: 11 residues. The CDR3 region is CAAQTYNEQFF. In nucleotides, the CDR3 is TGTGCCGCCCAGACCTACAATGAGCAGTTCTTC. The complete variable domain, with remaining parts taken from reference TRBV2 and TRBJ2-1, reads EPEVTQTPSHQVTQMGQEVILRCVPISNHLYFYWYRQILGQKVEFLVSFYNNEISEKSEIFDDQFSVERPDGSNFTLKIRSTKLEDSAMYFCAAQTYNEQFFGPGTRLTVL.

The chain employs TRBV7-9 and TRBJ2-7; D is unresolved. The CDR3 contains 15 residues. CDR1 and CDR2 (germline): SEHNR, FQNEAQ (reference sequence). Trimming took 1 base from V and 4 from J, leaving 14 bases between them. The CDR3 sequence is CASSLGASDGYEQYF. CDR3 DNA sequence: TGTGCCAGCAGCTTAGGAGCTTCGGACGGGTACGAGCAGTACTTC. The full variable domain, in which reference TRBV7-9 and TRBJ2-7 provide the parts outside the CDR3, is DTGVSQNPRHKITKRGQNVTFRCDPISEHNRLYWYRQTLGQGPEFLTYFQNEAQLEKSRLLSDRFSAERPKGSFSTLEIQRTEQGDSAMYLCASSLGASDGYEQYFGPGTRLTVT.

This clone came up once. V is TRBV11-2 and J is TRBJ2-7, with TRBD1 matching over 9 bases. The CDR3 is made up of 15 amino acids. V shed 5 bases and J 6 bases; nucleotides not matched to a gene: 11. Germline CDR1 SGHAT, CDR2 FQNNGV. CDR3: CASSPTGTGNFEQYF. For the CDR3, the DNA is TGTGCCAGCAGCCCTACCGGGACAGGGAATTTCGAGCAGTACTTC.

CDR3 DNA sequence: TGTGCCAGCAGTACCGGGACATTATCATTCACTGAAGCTTTCTTT. Its protein product is CASSTGTLSFTEAFF. The chain joins TRBV13 to TRBJ1-1; possible D gene TRBD1, 6 bases. The CDR3 is 15 residues long. With 6 bases removed from V and 4 bases from J, the gap between germline ends came to 18 bases. Germline V gene lookup returns CDR1 PRHDT and CDR2 FYEKMQ (reference sequence).

This clone showed up just a few times. The chain joins TRBV30 to TRBJ1-1; D is perhaps TRBD1 (6 bases). Looked up from germline, CDR1 is GTSNPN and CDR2 is SVGIG (reference sequence). V lost 2 bases and J lost 5, with 9 bases in between. The CDR3 spans 12 residues. For the CDR3, the DNA is TGTGCCTGGAGTTGGGGGGCGACTGAAGCTTTCTTT. As protein: CAWSWGATEAFF. The full variable domain, with the rest looked up from reference TRBV30 and TRBJ1-1, is SQTIHQWPATLVQPVGSPLSLECTVEGTSNPNLYWYRQAAGRGLQLLFYSVGIGQISSEVPQNLSASRPQDRQFILSSKKLLLSDSGFYLCAWSWGATEAFFGQGTRLTVV.

In regard to this clone: A read error may produce the germline difference seen at one junction end. The chain links TRBV7-9 to TRBJ2-2, with 9 positions matching TRBD1. The CDR3 is 16 amino acids. Germline assignment: CDR1 SEHNR and CDR2 FQNEAQ (reference sequence). The CDR3 DNA sequence: TGTGCCAGCAGCTCGAAACAGGGGGCGAATACCGGGGAGCTGTTTTTT. This encodes CASSSKQGANTGELFF.

The chain employs TRBV7-9 and TRBJ1-2, with a weak D call TRBD1 (6 bases). CDR1 and CDR2 from the germline V gene are SEHNR and FQNEAQ (reference sequence). V lost 5 bases and J lost 5, with 18 bases in between. This CDR3 is 15 amino acids long. Written as DNA, the CDR3 is TGTGCCAGCAGCCAAACAGGGACACAGATTTATGGCTACACCTTC. Translating it yields CASSQTGTQIYGYTF.

This clone was picked up one time. The chain recombines TRBV21-1 with TRBJ1-2; TRBD1, the table's D call, was not compared with the DNA. TRBV21-1 is shown as a pseudogene. The CDR3 is made up of 14 amino acids. CDR3 loop: CASSKCTGRRGYTF. In nucleotides, the CDR3 is TGTGCCAGCAGCAAATGTACAGGGCGCAGGGGCTACACCTTC.

A single count supports this clone. The rearrangement links TRBV9 to TRBJ2-7; 7 bases agree with TRBD1. The CDR3 covers 13 residues. Trimming removed 4 bases from V and 2 bases from J; junction bases left unmatched: 3. Germline values: CDR1 SGDLS, CDR2 YYNGEE. The CDR3 nucleotides are TGTGCCAGCAGCAGAGGACAGGCCTACGAGCAGTACTTC. Translated, it gives CASSRGQAYEQYF. Variable domain in full (rest from reference TRBV9 and TRBJ2-7): DSGVTQTPKHLITATGQRVTLRCSPRSGDLSVYWYQQSLDQGLQFLIQYYNGEERAKGNILERFSAQQFPDLHSELNLSSLELGDSALYFCASSRGQAYEQYFGPGTRLTVT.

The chain has TRBV7-3 and TRBJ1-5; possibly TRBD1 for D (5 bases). CDR1 SGHTA and CDR2 FQGTGA come from the germline V gene. CDR3 length: 15 amino acids. V shed 6 bases and J shed 1 base, with 13 bases lying between them. The CDR3 loop reads CASSPAGPSNQPQHF. In DNA, the CDR3 is TGTGCCAGCAGTCCCGCAGGGCCCAGCAATCAGCCCCAGCATTTT.

This rearrangement joins TRBV13 to TRBJ1-4; D possibly corresponds to TRBD1 (6 bases). CDR3 length: 14 amino acids. The V end was cut by 2 bases, the J end by 7 bases, with 11 bases between. The germline V gene has CDR1 PRHDT and CDR2 FYEKMQ (reference sequence). The CDR3 sequence is CASSLRGASEKLFF. The CDR3 nucleotides are TGTGCCAGCAGCTTACGGGGGGCGAGTGAAAAACTGTTTTTT.

The chain links TRBV29-1 to TRBJ2-3; 8 bases are shared with TRBD2. This CDR3 is 14 amino acids long. Per germline, CDR1 SQVTM and CDR2 ANQGSEA. Trimming cost V 1 base and J 5 bases; bases outside gene matches: 5. In nucleotides, the CDR3 is TGCAGCGTTGAAGTCGGGGGGGGTCAAGATACGCAGTATTTT. This gives the protein CSVEVGGGQDTQYF.

This clone was seen only a few times. The V and J genes are TRBV5-4 and TRBJ1-5; no definite D call. Between the trimmed V and J ends, which lost 0 bases and 6 bases, there was a span of 10 bases. CDR3 length equals 14 residues. CDR1 and CDR2 from the germline V gene are SGHNT and YYREEE (reference sequence). CDR3 nucleotides: TGTGCCAGCAGCTTGGTTAAGGTCTCTCAGCCCCAGCATTTT. Its translation: CASSLVKVSQPQHF.

The chain employs TRBV30 and TRBJ2-5, with D possibly TRBD1 on 6 matching bases. V lost 3 bases to trimming and J lost 2 bases, with 19 bases between them. There are 16 residues in the CDR3. In germline, CDR1 is GTSNPN, CDR2 SVGIG (reference sequence). CDR3 residues: CAWSRAPGHSQETQYF. CDR3 DNA sequence: TGTGCCTGGAGCAGGGCTCCGGGACATTCACAAGAGACCCAGTACTTC. The variable domain in full, with the rest retrieved from reference TRBV30 and TRBJ2-5, is SQTIHQWPATLVQPVGSPLSLECTVEGTSNPNLYWYRQAAGRGLQLLFYSVGIGQISSEVPQNLSASRPQDRQFILSSKKLLLSDSGFYLCAWSRAPGHSQETQYFGPGTRLLVL.

The rearrangement joins TRBV4-3 to TRBJ1-4; D may be TRBD1 (5 bases). V dropped 0 bases and J dropped 8 bases, with 19 bases sitting between them. CDR1 is LGHNA, CDR2 YSLEER, per germline. The CDR3 runs 17 residues. CDR3 region: CASSQDRGWGVREKLFF. The CDR3 nucleotides read TGCGCCAGCAGCCAAGATCGAGGGTGGGGGGTACGAGAAAAACTGTTTTTT.

CDR3: CASSLIPGLPDTQYF. The CDR3 DNA follows: TGTGCCAGCAGTTTAATCCCCGGACTTCCAGATACGCAGTATTTT. V is TRBV27 and J is TRBJ2-3; possibly TRBD2 for D (5 bases). The CDR3 runs 15 residues. Trimming shortened V by 2 bases and J by 4 bases, and 13 bases separated the two germline ends. The germline V gene encodes CDR1 MNHEY and CDR2 SMNVEV (reference sequence).

The chain employs TRBV7-2 and TRBJ2-7; D not certain. The CDR3 contains 15 residues. V dropped 1 base and J dropped 0 bases, with 10 bases sitting between them. The V gene's germline CDR1 is SGHTA and CDR2 FQGNSA. This chain's CDR3 is CASSLEAALSYEQYF. The CDR3 DNA sequence: TGTGCCAGCAGCTTAGAGGCGGCCCTCTCCTACGAGCAGTACTTC.

Worth noting for this clone: One junction end does not reproduce the germline sequence, and a read error may be involved. This chain uses TRBV7-9 with TRBJ2-1, with 10 bases matching TRBD2. The CDR3 is made up of 12 amino acids. Germline-derived CDR1 and CDR2 are SEHNR and FQNEAQ (reference sequence). As DNA, the CDR3 is TGTGCCAGCAGCCTAGCGGGAGTTGAGCAGTTCTTC. As protein: CASSLAGVEQFF.

V gene TRBV7-9 combines with J gene TRBJ2-1, with D possibly TRBD2 on 6 matching bases. The CDR3 contains 17 residues. V was shortened by 0 bases and J by 5 bases, with 17 bases between the two germline ends. The germline gives CDR1 SEHNR, CDR2 FQNEAQ (reference sequence). The CDR3 DNA is TGTGCCAGCAGCTTAGCGGGTTGGGGGACTCAGAACAATGAGCAGTTCTTC. This gives the protein CASSLAGWGTQNNEQFF.

V gene TRBV27 combines with J gene TRBJ2-7; the match to TRBD1 covers 7 bases. Germline CDR1 MNHEY, CDR2 SMNVEV (reference sequence). The J segment lost 4 bases and the V segment lost 3 bases, leaving 9 bases of the junction unmatched. CDR3 size: 15 residues. CDR3 loop: CASSLRAGGIYEQYF. The CDR3 coding sequence is TGTGCCAGCAGTTTGAGGGCAGGGGGAATATACGAGCAGTACTTC.